This T cell receptor (beta chain) was sequenced in a study of beta chain features in type 1 diabetes. For the study at large: No patient-donor differences in age, gender, total cells or subset yield. Sorted cells from all samples, numbering over 85,000,000, were examined. The study, taken as a whole, reports: Among patients with Type 1 diabetes, TCRB CDR3s were moderately but significantly shorter in every one of the four CD4+ subsets.

Comment on this clone: Its antigen is still unknown.

cDNA synthesis used the whole RNA isolate, giving expressed TCRB sequences. Data came from immunoSEQ multiplex PCR; TCRdb stores just in-frame clones and leaves some out. The sample has under 300,000 clones, about 15% seen once. This CDR3 comprises 15 residues. V gave up 5 bases and J gave up 0 bases, with 10 bases separating them. Germline-derived CDR1 and CDR2 are LGHNT and FRNRAP. Source material: naive CD4+ T cells from blood. This clonotype was obtained from a man under 40 with type 1 diabetes. This chain uses TRBV12-5 with TRBJ2-2; D might be TRBD1 (6 bases). The CDR3 region is CASGLQGPNTGELFF. The CDR3 bases are TGTGCTAGTGGTCTCCAGGGGCCGAACACCGGGGAGCTGTTTTTT.